Presented here are 27 T cell receptor beta chains from one specimen sequenced in a study of OX40 agonist ivuxolimab in advanced cancers. The data were produced by immunoSEQ multiplex PCR, yet TCRdb's version contains in-frame clones alone and is incomplete. The sample includes 100,000 to 150,000 clones, 90% of them seen just once. The source material was CD4+ or CD8+ T cells sorted from blood, sampled in a trial of the OX40 agonist ivuxolimab. These receptors all come from an adult with an advanced solid tumor such as melanoma, head and neck, liver or kidney cancer.

The chain uses TRBV5-6 and TRBJ2-6; 9 bases agree with TRBD1. Trimming cost V 2 bases and J 4 bases; bases outside gene matches: 7. This CDR3 region has 17 residues. Germline CDR1 reads SGHDT; CDR2 reads YYEEEE. CDR3 nucleotides: TGTGCCAGCAGCTTACGGACAGGGGTCTCCGGGGCCAACGTCCTGACTTTC. Encoded protein: CASSLRTGVSGANVLTF.

CDR3 nucleotide sequence: TGTGCCAGCAGTGCGGACAGGGTCTCCTACGAGCAGTACTTC. Translated: CASSADRVSYEQYF. The genes are TRBV6-1 and TRBJ2-7, with 8 nucleotides matching TRBD1. The CDR3 runs to 14 residues. The V segment lost 4 bases and the J segment 0 bases; nucleotides outside the gene matches: 2. Germline V gene lookup returns CDR1 MNHNS and CDR2 SASEGT.

The chain employs TRBV2 and TRBJ1-2, with 9 bases lining up with TRBD1. The germline gives CDR1 SNHLY, CDR2 FYNNEI. The CDR3 sequence is 12 residues long. V shed 4 bases, J shed 6 bases, and the junction held 0 bases outside the gene matches. The CDR3 is CASSGTGDGYTF. CDR3 nucleotide sequence: TGTGCCAGCAGTGGGACAGGGGATGGCTACACCTTC.

The rearrangement joins TRBV6-8 to TRBJ1-5; 9 bases fit TRBD1. CDR1 and CDR2 from the germline V gene are MNHGY and SAAAGT. This CDR3 spans 15 amino acids. V gave up 9 bases and J gave up 6 bases; unmatched junction bases: 12. The CDR3 nucleotides are TGTGCCAGAAAACTTTGGGACAGGGACCGTCAGCCCCAGCATTTT. Residues: CARKLWDRDRQPQHF.

V and J are TRBV7-3 and TRBJ2-5, with a tentative D call TRBD2 (6 bases). The germline V gene encodes CDR1 SGHTA and CDR2 FQGTGA. V gave up 5 bases and J gave up 5 bases, with 18 bases separating them. The CDR3 is made up of 15 amino acids. The CDR3, as DNA: TGTGCCAGCAGCGCCGCCGTCTCAGGGAGGGAGACCCAGTACTTC. It translates to CASSAAVSGRETQYF.

This chain uses TRBV6-1 with TRBJ2-7; the D call may be TRBD1 or TRBD2 (6 bases each). Germline lookup yields CDR1 MNHNS and CDR2 SASEGT. Trimming pared 4 bases from V and 4 bases from J, leaving 17 bases between. The CDR3 spans 15 residues. CDR3 in amino acids: CASSAFEGGSYEQYF. Here the CDR3 DNA reads TGTGCCAGCAGTGCCTTTGAGGGGGGATCATACGAGCAGTACTTC.

CDR3 coding DNA: TGCGCCAGCAGCCAAGAGTTGGGACAGAGGGAAAAACTGTTTTTT. This encodes CASSQELGQREKLFF. The chain is built from TRBV4-1 and TRBJ1-4, with TRBD1 identical over 7 bases. The CDR3 spans 15 residues. The junction had 6 bases not matched to a gene; V was cut back by 0 bases and J by 8 bases. CDR1 is MGHRA, CDR2 YSYEKL, per germline.

V is TRBV19 and J is TRBJ2-3, with TRBD1 matching over 8 bases. V trimming: 5 bases; J trimming: 4 bases; junction bases outside the gene matches: 14. Germline V CDR1 and CDR2: LNHDA, SQIVND (reference sequence). There are 17 residues in the CDR3. In DNA form, the CDR3 reads TGTGCCAGTAGTGCGGATACCGGACAGGGCCCCGCAGATACGCAGTATTTT. This gives the protein CASSADTGQGPADTQYF.

The J gene is TRBJ1-1, the V gene TRBV10-2, with D tentatively TRBD1 (6 bases). Germline V gene lookup returns CDR1 WSHSY and CDR2 SAAADI. V was trimmed by 6 bases and J by 5 bases, leaving 13 bases between them. This CDR3 has 13 amino acids. CDR3 residues: CASRENRVTEAFF. The CDR3 DNA reads TGCGCCAGCAGAGAGAACAGGGTAACTGAAGCTTTCTTT.

The V gene is TRBV10-1, the J gene TRBJ2-1, with D uncertain. Between the trimmed V and J ends, which lost 5 bases and 6 bases, there was a span of 8 bases. The CDR3 loop spans 12 amino acids. Germline-derived CDR1 and CDR2 are WNHNN and SYGVQD (reference sequence). DNA for the CDR3: TGCGCCAGCAGTCCCTCAGGCAATGAGCAGTTCTTC. Translating gives CASSPSGNEQFF.

V and J are TRBV5-6 and TRBJ1-2; unclear D gene. This CDR3 region has 18 residues. V was pared by 4 bases and J by 5 bases, with 27 bases between. Germline values: CDR1 SGHDT, CDR2 YYEEEE. The CDR3 is CASSPPVWQSLGSYGYTF. Written as DNA, the CDR3 is TGTGCCAGCAGCCCCCCGGTATGGCAGTCCCTCGGCTCATATGGCTACACCTTC.

The chain combines TRBV5-1 with TRBJ2-2; 11 nucleotides line up with TRBD2. Germline V gene sequence: CDR1 SGHRS, CDR2 YFSETQ. The CDR3 runs 16 residues. Losses at the gene ends were 4 bases for V and 7 bases for J; bases not matched to a gene: 9. The CDR3 DNA follows: TGCGCCAGCAGCCGAGGGACTAGCGGAGACGGCGGGGAGCTGTTTTTT. Its protein is CASSRGTSGDGGELFF.

J is TRBJ2-3 and V is TRBV2, with TRBD2 matching 7 bases. This CDR3 has 14 amino acids. The junction had 5 bases not matched to a gene; V was cut back by 6 bases and J by 2 bases. In germline, CDR1 is SNHLY, CDR2 FYNNEI. The CDR3 is CASSSGTITDTQYF. In DNA form, the CDR3 reads TGTGCCAGCAGCTCCGGGACTATCACAGATACGCAGTATTTT.

The chain joins TRBV5-6 to TRBJ2-6; D call uncertain. Trimming shortened V by 1 base and J by 0 bases, and 11 bases separated the two germline ends. The CDR3 sequence is 17 residues long. Germline V gives CDR1 SGHDT, CDR2 YYEEEE. This chain's CDR3 is CASSLTQAISGANVLTF. The CDR3 DNA reads TGTGCCAGCAGCTTGACCCAGGCCATCTCTGGGGCCAACGTCCTGACTTTC.

The chain recombines TRBV25-1 with TRBJ1-1; 7 nucleotides line up with TRBD1. The length of the CDR3 is 15 residues. The J segment lost 1 base and the V segment lost 4 bases, leaving 6 bases of the junction unmatched. Germline-derived CDR1 and CDR2 are MGHDK and SYGVNS. The CDR3 reads CASSVSGTANTEAFF. The CDR3 DNA follows: TGTGCCAGCAGTGTATCTGGGACAGCGAACACTGAAGCTTTCTTT.

V and J are TRBV7-9 and TRBJ2-3, with a possible D match to TRBD2 (5 bases). The V end was cut by 0 bases, the J end by 6 bases, with 13 bases between. The CDR3 covers 15 residues. CDR1 SEHNR and CDR2 FQNEAQ come from the germline V gene (reference sequence). For the CDR3, the DNA is TGTGCCAGCAGCTTAGCGACACCACCGGGGGATACGCAGTATTTT. It specifies CASSLATPPGDTQYF. Variable domain in full (rest from reference TRBV7-9 and TRBJ2-3): DTGVSQNPRHKITKRGQNVTFRCDPISEHNRLYWYRQTLGQGPEFLTYFQNEAQLEKSRLLSDRFSAERPKGSFSTLEIQRTEQGDSAMYLCASSLATPPGDTQYFGPGTRLTVL.

The chain links TRBV12-5 to TRBJ1-2; 10 bases agree with TRBD1. Trimming removed 1 base from V and 3 bases from J; junction bases left unmatched: 8. This CDR3 contains 17 residues. In germline, CDR1 is LGHNT, CDR2 FRNRAP. The CDR3 nucleotides read TGTGCTAGTGGTTTGGCCCTCGGGACAGGGGATGACTATGGCTACACCTTC. Translating it yields CASGLALGTGDDYGYTF.

As to this clone: The junction departs from germline at one end; a sequencing error may be responsible. The chain has TRBV7-7 and TRBJ2-1; no clear D gene. Germline CDR1 and CDR2: SSHAT and FNYEAQ (reference sequence). CDR3 length: 15 residues. For the CDR3, the DNA is TGTGCTAGCAGCTTAGGGCAGGTAAACTACAATGAGCAGTTCTTC. It translates to CASSLGQVNYNEQFF.

The chain uses TRBV5-4 and TRBJ2-2; 11 nucleotides line up with TRBD2. CDR1 is SGHNT and CDR2 is YYREEE in the germline V gene (reference sequence). There are 17 residues in the CDR3. V dropped 5 bases and J dropped 6; count of bases not matched to a gene: 12. The CDR3: CASRRGLAGGIAGELFF. The CDR3, as DNA: TGTGCCAGCAGGAGGGGGCTAGCGGGAGGAATCGCCGGGGAGCTGTTTTTT.

The chain carries TRBV10-3 and TRBJ2-7; 8 bases agree with TRBD1. Unmatched junction bases numbered 8, after V lost 11 bases and J lost 2 bases. The CDR3 covers 13 residues. The germline CDR1 and CDR2 sequences are ENHRY and SYGVKD. CDR3 loop: CAHQGAQTYEQYF. The CDR3 nucleotides are TGTGCCCACCAGGGGGCGCAGACCTACGAGCAGTACTTC.

This clone came up once. The V gene is TRBV7-3, the J gene TRBJ2-1; a possible D gene is TRBD1 (6 bases). CDR3 length: 16 amino acids. The V end lost 2 bases, the J end lost 6 bases, and 17 bases lay between the germline ends. CDR1 and CDR2 from the germline V gene are SGHTA and FQGTGA. The CDR3 protein is CASSLSSSQGLNEQFF. In DNA form, the CDR3 reads TGTGCCAGCAGCTTATCGTCGTCACAGGGCCTCAATGAGCAGTTCTTC.

The chain combines TRBV2 with TRBJ1-5; D is unresolved. The CDR3 spans 14 residues. Trimming cost V 6 bases and J 4 bases, with 13 bases left between them. CDR1 SNHLY and CDR2 FYNNEI come from the germline V gene. CDR3 protein: CASRGDEANQPQHF. CDR3 coding DNA: TGTGCCAGCAGGGGTGATGAAGCTAATCAGCCCCAGCATTTT.

This chain connects TRBV7-9 to TRBJ2-2; 7 nucleotides line up with TRBD1. The CDR3 has 17 residues. CDR1 and CDR2 (germline): SEHNR, FQNEAQ (reference sequence). V lost 3 bases to trimming and J lost 3 bases; unmatched junction nucleotides: 10. CDR3 sequence: CASSFRAGGADTGELFF. CDR3 sequence (DNA): TGTGCCAGCAGCTTCCGCGCAGGGGGTGCTGACACCGGGGAGCTGTTTTTT.

The chain uses TRBV7-2 and TRBJ2-3; D not certain. Trimming shortened V by 4 bases and J by 2 bases, and 16 bases separated the two germline ends. Germline CDR1 reads SGHTA; CDR2 reads FQGNSA. This CDR3 is 16 amino acids long. This CDR3 reads CASSSTFGLYTDTQYF. The CDR3 coding sequence is TGTGCCAGCAGCTCCACTTTCGGGCTATACACAGATACGCAGTATTTT.

The V and J genes are TRBV6-5 and TRBJ1-5, with a possible D match to TRBD1 (5 bases). Trimming pared 6 bases from V and 0 bases from J, leaving 12 bases between. The CDR3 loop spans 15 amino acids. CDR1 and CDR2 (germline): MNHEY, SVGAGI. CDR3 coding DNA: TGTGCCAGCAGCCCTCGAGGGGATAGCAATCAGCCCCAGCATTTT. Residues: CASSPRGDSNQPQHF.

Here the CDR3 DNA reads TGTGCCAGCAGTCCGACAAACCTGGGGAAACTGTTTTTT. Its protein product is CASSPTNLGKLFF. The chain recombines TRBV28 with TRBJ1-4, with D unresolved. CDR1 and CDR2 (germline): MDHEN, SYDVKM. The CDR3 contains 13 residues. The germline V and J ends were trimmed by 5 bases and 11 bases, with 15 bases remaining between them.

This sequence joins TRBV30 and TRBJ2-7, with no clear D. The CDR3 consists of 11 residues. V was clipped by 1 base and J by 1 base, with 2 bases between them. From germline, CDR1 is GTSNPN and CDR2 SVGIG (reference sequence). The CDR3 here is CAWSESYEQYF. DNA for the CDR3: TGTGCCTGGAGTGAATCCTACGAGCAGTACTTC.